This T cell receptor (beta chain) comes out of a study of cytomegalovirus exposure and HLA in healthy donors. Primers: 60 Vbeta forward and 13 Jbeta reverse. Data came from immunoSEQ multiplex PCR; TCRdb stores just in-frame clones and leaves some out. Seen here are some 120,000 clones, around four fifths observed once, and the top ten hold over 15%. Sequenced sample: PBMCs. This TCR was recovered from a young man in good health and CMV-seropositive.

The CDR3 nucleotides read TGTGCCAGCAGCTTCCCCGGGACAGGGGACACTGAAGCTTTCTTT. Translating it yields CASSFPGTGDTEAFF. V is TRBV11-2 and J is TRBJ1-1, with TRBD1 matching over 10 bases. The CDR3 extends over 15 amino acids. Per the germline V gene, CDR1 is SGHAT and CDR2 is FQNNGV. The V segment lost 3 bases and the J segment 3 bases; nucleotides outside the gene matches: 4.